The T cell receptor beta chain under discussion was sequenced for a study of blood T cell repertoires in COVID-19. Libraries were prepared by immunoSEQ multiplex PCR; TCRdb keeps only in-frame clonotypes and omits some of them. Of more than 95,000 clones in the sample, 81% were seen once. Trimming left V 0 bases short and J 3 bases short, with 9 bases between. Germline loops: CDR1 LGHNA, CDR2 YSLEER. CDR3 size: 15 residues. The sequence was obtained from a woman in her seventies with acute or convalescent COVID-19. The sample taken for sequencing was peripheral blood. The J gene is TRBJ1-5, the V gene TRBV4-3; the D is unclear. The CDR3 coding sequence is TGCGCCAGCAGCCAAGAGGGCCGAGTCAATCAGCCCCAGCATTTT. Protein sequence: CASSQEGRVNQPQHF.